This T cell receptor beta chain was recovered during a study of blood T cells in healthy people across ages. About 9.6 milliliters of peripheral blood were drawn from each donor into EDTA-treated tubes. This clonotype has a handful of counts. Then a second PCR, running roughly 7 to 12 cycles, was carried out with a sample-barcoded 5' primer and a J-beta primer mix. In TCRdb, the 5' RACE reads were re-called with MiXCR into one record per CDR3 protein. The table has more than 600,000 distinct CDR3 sequences, about 25% seen once. The germline CDR1 and CDR2 sequences are SEHNR and FQNEAQ (reference sequence). After removal of 5 bases from V and 2 bases from J, the junction contained 4 bases not matched to a gene. This CDR3 spans 15 amino acids. These data also featured in a second study, about T cells of mothers and their children. That paper notes: Clones that were microchimeric and persistent were not detected among T cells.

This chain connects TRBV7-9 to TRBJ2-5; 11 bases match TRBD2. The sample comprised blood. The sequence was collected from a boy aged 5-17 years in good health. The CDR3 loop is CASSQIAGGQETQYF. The DNA for the CDR3 is TGTGCCAGCAGCCAGATAGCGGGGGGGCAAGAGACCCAGTACTTC. Complete variable domain (other parts from reference TRBV7-9 and TRBJ2-5): DTGVSQNPRHKITKRGQNVTFRCDPISEHNRLYWYRQTLGQGPEFLTYFQNEAQLEKSRLLSDRFSAERPKGSFSTLEIQRTEQGDSAMYLCASSQIAGGQETQYFGPGTRLLVL.